Below are 25 T cell receptor beta chains sequenced from a single sample in a study of cytomegalovirus exposure and HLA in healthy donors. The PCR was carried out with 60 Vbeta primers and 13 Jbeta primers. The protocol was immunoSEQ multiplex PCR, while the TCRdb copy is restricted to in-frame clones and leaves out a portion. This repertoire shows 210,000 or so clones, approximately 78% found once; its top ten account for less than 0.6%. Sequenced input: PBMCs. These receptor sequences come from a boy aged 10-17 years in good health and CMV-seronegative.

The chain employs TRBV6-5 and TRBJ2-7; 9 bases are a match to TRBD2. CDR3 length: 15 amino acids. Germline assignment: CDR1 MNHEY and CDR2 SVGAGI. J was trimmed by 0 bases and V by 6 bases; bases with no gene match: 6. CDR3 DNA: TGTGCCAGCAGCAAAACTAGCGGGCACTCCTACGAGCAGTACTTC. Translating gives CASSKTSGHSYEQYF.

The genes are TRBV2 and TRBJ2-3; 7 bases are shared with TRBD2. Per the germline V gene, CDR1 is SNHLY and CDR2 is FYNNEI. Trimming removed 5 bases from V and 10 bases from J; junction bases left unmatched: 12. This CDR3 has 14 amino acids. The chain's CDR3 is CASSLSGTGNPQYF. The CDR3 DNA reads as TGTGCCAGCAGTCTAAGCGGGACTGGGAACCCGCAGTATTTT.

The V and J genes are TRBV6-5 and TRBJ1-3; TRBD1 is a possible D gene (5 bases). Germline CDR1 is MNHEY and CDR2 is SVGAGI. Deletions cut 6 bases from V and 3 bases from J, with 9 bases between. The length of the CDR3 is 13 residues. CDR3 DNA: TGTGCCAGCAGCAGGACACGTGGAAACACCATATATTTT. It yields the protein CASSRTRGNTIYF.

This clone was counted between two and nine times. The chain uses TRBV15 and TRBJ2-7; 7 positions agree with TRBD1. The germline V gene has CDR1 LNHNV and CDR2 YYDKDF (reference sequence). The ends lost 5 bases at V and 2 bases at J; junction bases unmatched: 6. The CDR3 is 14 amino acids. The chain's CDR3 is CATSLRQGPYEQYF. The CDR3, as DNA: TGTGCCACCAGCTTAAGACAGGGTCCCTACGAGCAGTACTTC.

The J gene is TRBJ1-6, the V gene TRBV2, with a possible D match to TRBD1 (6 bases). Trimming removed 6 bases from V and 10 bases from J, with 16 bases in between. Germline CDR1 reads SNHLY; CDR2 reads FYNNEI. The CDR3 contains 14 residues. The CDR3 protein is CASSLGALGSPLHF. The CDR3, as DNA: TGTGCCAGCAGCCTGGGGGCCCTTGGGTCACCCCTCCACTTT.

The rearrangement uses TRBV6-5 and TRBJ2-5, with D possibly being TRBD1 (5 bases). Germline V CDR1 and CDR2: MNHEY, SVGAGI. Between the trimmed V and J ends, which lost 5 bases and 9 bases, there was a span of 10 bases. The CDR3 has 11 amino acids. The CDR3 protein is CASSREGAQYF. The CDR3 DNA reads as TGTGCCAGCAGTCGCGAAGGGGCCCAGTACTTC.

This chain links TRBV5-1 with TRBJ2-3; 8 bases line up with TRBD1. The J segment lost 6 bases and the V segment lost 0 bases, leaving 3 bases of the junction unmatched. The CDR3 is 14 amino acids. Per the germline V gene, CDR1 is SGHRS and CDR2 is YFSETQ. DNA of the CDR3: TGCGCCAGCAGCTTGGGGACAGGGTTGGATACGCAGTATTTT. Its protein is CASSLGTGLDTQYF.

This clone was seen just once. The CDR3: CASSLAGINTEAFF. DNA of the CDR3: TGTGCCAGCAGCTTGGCGGGAATCAACACTGAAGCTTTCTTT. The chain combines TRBV7-9 with TRBJ1-1; D remains ambiguous. CDR1 and CDR2 (germline): SEHNR, FQNEAQ (reference sequence). The CDR3 runs to 14 residues. V was cut by 3 bases and J by 2 bases, with 10 bases left in between.

The chain couples TRBV7-8 to TRBJ2-1, with D tentatively TRBD2 (5 bases). CDR1 SGHVS and CDR2 FQNEAQ come from the germline V gene. Between the trimmed V and J ends, which lost 1 base and 2 bases, there was a span of 18 bases. There are 18 residues in the CDR3. The CDR3 here is CASSLVFDTGSPYNEQFF. The CDR3 DNA reads as TGTGCCAGCAGCTTAGTTTTTGATACGGGAAGTCCCTACAATGAGCAGTTCTTC.

In the case of this clone: At one end, the junction sequence differs from germline, possibly due to a read error. This chain uses TRBV7-7 with TRBJ2-2; D possibly corresponds to TRBD1 (6 bases). This CDR3 comprises 14 residues. Germline CDR1 SSHAT, CDR2 FNYEAQ (reference sequence). The CDR3 DNA follows: TGTGCTAGCAGCTGGGGGCCAGGCACCGGGGAGCTGTTTTTT. Translation gives CASSWGPGTGELFF.

CDR3 sequence: CASSRRSLKADTQYF. The CDR3 DNA is TGTGCCAGCAGCAGAAGGAGTTTAAAGGCAGATACGCAGTATTTT. The chain uses TRBV5-6 and TRBJ2-3, with D unclear. Deletions cut 4 bases from V and 4 bases from J, with 16 bases between. Germline assignment: CDR1 SGHDT and CDR2 YYEEEE. CDR3 size: 15 residues.

The V and J genes are TRBV11-2 and TRBJ2-7; TRBD2 is a possible D gene (6 bases). CDR1 and CDR2 (germline): SGHAT, FQNNGV. Trimming shortened V by 5 bases and J by 4 bases, and 21 bases separated the two germline ends. CDR3 length equals 16 residues. CDR3 in amino acids: CASSPLRSGPQYEQYF. The CDR3 DNA reads TGTGCCAGCAGCCCCCTGAGGAGCGGGCCTCAATACGAGCAGTACTTC.

This clone appeared a few times. The gene calls are TRBV5-4 and TRBJ2-1; D may be TRBD2 (6 bases). The ends were cut back, 3 bases at V and 4 bases at J, with 8 bases in the middle. Germline CDR1 SGHNT, CDR2 YYREEE (reference sequence). There are 13 residues in the CDR3. In nucleotides, the CDR3 is TGTGCCAGCAGCTGGGGGGAGTACAATGAGCAGTTCTTC. It specifies CASSWGEYNEQFF.

V and J are TRBV14 and TRBJ2-7; 9 positions agree with TRBD1. The CDR3 sequence is 17 residues long. Looked up from germline, CDR1 is SGHDN and CDR2 is FVKESK. The V and J ends lost 1 base and 1 base, in that order; junction bases with no gene match: 8. CDR3 sequence (DNA): TGTGCCAGCAGCCAAGTATCGGGACAGGGAGAGTCCTACGAGCAGTACTTC. It is translated as CASSQVSGQGESYEQYF.

This clone was seen a few times. The junction departs from germline at one end; a sequencing error may be responsible. This rearrangement joins TRBV9 to TRBJ2-3, with 8 bases fitting TRBD2. Per the germline V gene, CDR1 is SGDLS and CDR2 is YYNGEE. The length of the CDR3 is 14 residues. The CDR3 sequence is CASSLRTSPETQYF. DNA for the CDR3: TGTGCCAGCAGCCTCCGGACTAGCCCAGAGACGCAGTATTTT.

The CDR3 sequence: CASSPNAGGNQPQHF. CDR3 bases: TGTGCCAGCAGCCCGAATGCGGGGGGAAATCAGCCCCAGCATTTT. The chain has TRBV6-5 and TRBJ1-5; TRBD1 might be the D (5 bases). Germline CDR1 MNHEY, CDR2 SVGAGI. The CDR3 runs 15 residues. V lost 6 bases to trimming and J lost 4 bases, with 16 bases between them.

The chain recombines TRBV2 with TRBJ2-5; 10 bases fit TRBD2. The V and J ends lost 6 bases and 2 bases, in that order; junction bases with no gene match: 9. The CDR3 has 16 amino acids. Germline loops: CDR1 SNHLY, CDR2 FYNNEI. CDR3 bases: TGTGCCAGCAGGGGACTAGCGCGAAATCTTCAAGAGACCCAGTACTTC. This codes for CASRGLARNLQETQYF.

In its sample, this clone was seen once. The V gene is TRBV2, the J gene TRBJ1-1, with TRBD1 as a possible D gene (5 bases). V shed 7 bases and J shed 10 bases, with 19 bases lying between them. CDR3 length: 13 amino acids. The V gene's germline CDR1 is SNHLY and CDR2 FYNNEI. This chain's CDR3 is CASKGTGREVAFF. CDR3 DNA sequence: TGTGCCAGCAAAGGGACCGGGAGGGAGGTAGCTTTCTTT.

A note on this clone: Other nucleotide sequences from this sample produce the same CDR3. V usage is TRBV7-9 and J usage is TRBJ1-1; weak D call: TRBD1 (5 bases). The CDR3 runs to 12 residues. Looked up from germline, CDR1 is SEHNR and CDR2 is FQNEAQ (reference sequence). The V end lost 5 bases, the J end lost 5 bases, and 9 bases lay between the germline ends. The CDR3 sequence: CASSPQGTEAFF. In DNA, the CDR3 is TGTGCCAGCAGCCCCCAGGGAACTGAAGCTTTCTTT.

Of note for this clone: At one of its ends the junction is not consistent with the germline gene, which may arise from a read error. CDR3 bases: TGTTCCAGCAGCTTACTCGGGGATGGCTACACCTTC. This translates into CSSSLLGDGYTF. The chain has TRBV7-9 and TRBJ1-2; no clear D gene. The CDR3 has 12 amino acids. The germline gives CDR1 SEHNR, CDR2 FQNEAQ (reference sequence).

The V gene is TRBV2, the J gene TRBJ2-3; 10 bases line up with TRBD2. The CDR3 is 18 residues long. V lost 5 bases, J lost 6 bases, and 17 bases stayed unmatched. Per germline, CDR1 SNHLY and CDR2 FYNNEI. CDR3 loop: CASSLGLADLLNRDTQYF. For the CDR3, the DNA is TGTGCCAGCAGTCTCGGACTAGCGGATCTTCTAAATAGGGATACGCAGTATTTT.

This clone was seen a few times. The genes are TRBV19 and TRBJ2-7; D is ambiguous. Trimming took off 1 base at V and 4 bases at J, with 11 bases between the two ends. CDR1 and CDR2 from the germline V gene are LNHDA and SQIVND (reference sequence). The CDR3 consists of 14 residues. CDR3 protein: CASSIGSQYYEQYF. CDR3 sequence (DNA): TGTGCCAGTAGTATAGGATCTCAGTATTACGAGCAGTACTTC.

The sample holds a few counts of this clone. V and J are TRBV5-4 and TRBJ1-1; 8 bases map to TRBD1. CDR3 length equals 14 residues. The germline V gene encodes CDR1 SGHNT and CDR2 YYREEE (reference sequence). V was pared by 4 bases and J by 5 bases, with 7 bases of the junction left unmatched. The CDR3 nucleotides read TGTGCCAGCAGCGAAGGACAGGGAGGGACTGAAGCTTTCTTT. Amino acid sequence: CASSEGQGGTEAFF.

In DNA form, the CDR3 reads TGTGCCAGCAGCCGCGCCCGACAGACAGACCTAGCGCCTTCCTACAATGAGCAGTTCTTC. Translating it yields CASSRARQTDLAPSYNEQFF. The rearrangement uses TRBV7-6 and TRBJ2-1, with D possibly matching TRBD2 (6 bases). CDR1 is SGHVS and CDR2 is FNYEAQ in the germline V gene. Trimming shortened V by 5 bases and J by 1 base, and 27 bases separated the two germline ends. This CDR3 is 20 amino acids long.

The chain is built from TRBV18 and TRBJ1-3; D unclear. Trimming stripped 4 bases from V and 3 bases from J, with 10 bases between. This CDR3 has 14 amino acids. Germline CDR1 is KGHSH and CDR2 is LQKENI. As DNA, the CDR3 is TGTGCCAGCTCACATGGCCCAGGTGGAAACACCATATATTTT. Its protein product is CASSHGPGGNTIYF.